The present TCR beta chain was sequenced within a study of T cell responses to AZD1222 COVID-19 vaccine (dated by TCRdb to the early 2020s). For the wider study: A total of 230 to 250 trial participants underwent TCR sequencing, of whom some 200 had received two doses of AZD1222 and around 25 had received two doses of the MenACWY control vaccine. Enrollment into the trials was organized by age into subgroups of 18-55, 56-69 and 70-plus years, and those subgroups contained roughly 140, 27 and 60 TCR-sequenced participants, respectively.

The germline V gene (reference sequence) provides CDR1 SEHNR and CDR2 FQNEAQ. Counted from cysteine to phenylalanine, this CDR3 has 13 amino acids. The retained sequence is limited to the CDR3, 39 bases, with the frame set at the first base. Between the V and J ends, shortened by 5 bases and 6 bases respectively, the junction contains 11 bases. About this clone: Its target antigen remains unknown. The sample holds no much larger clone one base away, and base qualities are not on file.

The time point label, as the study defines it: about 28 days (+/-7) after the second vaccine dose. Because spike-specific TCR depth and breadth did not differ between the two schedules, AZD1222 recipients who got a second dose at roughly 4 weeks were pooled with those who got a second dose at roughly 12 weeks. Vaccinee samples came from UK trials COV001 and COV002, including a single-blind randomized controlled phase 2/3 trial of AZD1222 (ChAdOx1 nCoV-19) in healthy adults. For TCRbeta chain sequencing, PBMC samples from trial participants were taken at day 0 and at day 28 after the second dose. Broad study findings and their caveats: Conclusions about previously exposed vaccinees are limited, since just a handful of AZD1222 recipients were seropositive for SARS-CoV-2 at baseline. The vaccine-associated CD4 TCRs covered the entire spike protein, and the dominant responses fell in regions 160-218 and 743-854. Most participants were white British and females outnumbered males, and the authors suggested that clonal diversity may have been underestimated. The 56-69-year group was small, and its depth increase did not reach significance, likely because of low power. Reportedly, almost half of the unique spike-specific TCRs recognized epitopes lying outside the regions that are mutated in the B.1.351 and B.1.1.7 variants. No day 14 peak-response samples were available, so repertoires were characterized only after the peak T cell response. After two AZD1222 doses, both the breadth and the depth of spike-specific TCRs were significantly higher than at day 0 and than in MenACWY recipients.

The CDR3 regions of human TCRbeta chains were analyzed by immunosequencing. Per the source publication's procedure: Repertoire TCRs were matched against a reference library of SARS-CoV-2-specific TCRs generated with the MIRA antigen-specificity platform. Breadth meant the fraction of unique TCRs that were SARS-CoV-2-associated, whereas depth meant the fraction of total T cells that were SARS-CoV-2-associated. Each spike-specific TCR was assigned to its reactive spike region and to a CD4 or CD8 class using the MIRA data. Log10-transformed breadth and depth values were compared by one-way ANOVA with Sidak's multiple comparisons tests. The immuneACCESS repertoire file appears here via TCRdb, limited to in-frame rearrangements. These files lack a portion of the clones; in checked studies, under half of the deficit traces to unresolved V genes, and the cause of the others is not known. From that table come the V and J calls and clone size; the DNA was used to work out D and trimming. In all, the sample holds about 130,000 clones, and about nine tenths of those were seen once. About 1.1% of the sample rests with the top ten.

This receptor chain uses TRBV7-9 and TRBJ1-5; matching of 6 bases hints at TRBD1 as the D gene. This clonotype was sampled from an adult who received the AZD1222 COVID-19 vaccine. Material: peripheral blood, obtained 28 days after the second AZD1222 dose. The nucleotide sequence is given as TGTGCCAGCAGCCCCAGGGGCACTCAGCCCCAGCATTTT. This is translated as CASSPRGTQPQHF.